This TCR beta chain was sequenced in a study of CXCR3-negative and CXCR3-positive naive CD8 T cells. With UMI labels, 5' RACE was used to prepare the TRB cDNA libraries. Using the 5' RACE reads, TCRdb records one entry per CDR3 protein without DNA. Its clone listing holds around 96,000 distinct CDR3 sequences. Germline loops: CDR1 SGHRS, CDR2 YFSETQ. This CDR3 comprises 14 residues. Sequencing was done on a sample of naive CXCR3- CD8+ T cells from blood. Subset given: CD45RO-CCR7+CD27+CD95- naive CD8+ T cells lacking CXCR3 (TNR3-). This sequence joins TRBV5-1 and TRBJ2-2; TCRdb picks TRBD2, but there is no DNA to check that call. This clonotype originated in a human donor in good health. Some clones in this sample may be carry-over from other donors' samples. CDR3: CASSLASGTGELFF.